The 9 T cell receptor beta chains reported below all come from one sample, sequenced in a study of molecular identifiers for immune sequencing clone quantification. MiXCR, run by TCRdb on the PCR reads, gives a single entry per CDR3 protein. This sample carries around 480,000 distinct CDR3 sequences, under 30% of them seen once, and the ten largest clones take 0.76%. The sequenced sample was naive CD8+ T cells from blood, with Jurkat cell RNA spiked in. Subset noted: FACS-sorted CD8+CD4-CCR7+CD45RA+ naive T cells. The receptors shown here come from a human donor in good health. Some libraries in this study had Jurkat cell RNA spiked in.

The table lists this clonotype with many counts. This sequence joins TRBV4-1 and TRBJ1-5; D might be TRBD1 (5 bases). Trimming took 3 bases from V and 4 from J, leaving 13 bases between them. The CDR3 sequence is 15 residues long. Per the germline V gene, CDR1 is MGHRA and CDR2 is YSYEKL. The CDR3 reads CASSQGEMRNQPQHF. The CDR3 region has the DNA TGCGCCAGCAGCCAGGGGGAAATGAGGAATCAGCCCCAGCATTTT.

The chain combines TRBV5-4 with TRBJ2-1; 8 bases align to TRBD2. Losses at the gene ends were 4 bases for V and 7 bases for J; bases not matched to a gene: 4. Germline V CDR1 and CDR2: SGHNT, YYREEE (reference sequence). The CDR3 runs to 13 residues. CDR3 bases: TGTGCCAGCAGCGTAGCGGGATGGAATGAGCAGTTCTTC. Protein: CASSVAGWNEQFF.

This clonotype was seen only a few times. The chain uses TRBV2 and TRBJ1-2; D gene ambiguous. Trimming removed 9 bases from V and 0 bases from J, with 14 bases in between. Germline values: CDR1 SNHLY, CDR2 FYNNEI. This CDR3 spans 14 amino acids. This CDR3 is CARSPGTSNYGYTF. CDR3 bases: TGTGCCAGGAGTCCTGGCACCTCTAACTATGGCTACACCTTC.

This clonotype was found many times. The genes are TRBV12-3 or TRBV12-4 and TRBJ2-7, with D possibly being TRBD1 (6 bases). Trimming pared 3 bases from V and 4 bases from J, leaving 19 bases between. The CDR3 is 16 amino acids. The CDR3 protein is CASSFSSGVLKYEQYF. In DNA form, the CDR3 reads TGTGCCAGCAGTTTTTCTTCAGGGGTCCTCAAGTACGAGCAGTACTTC.

This clonotype was picked up many times. The chain uses TRBV5-4 and TRBJ1-2; 8 bases map to TRBD1. From germline, CDR1 is SGHNT and CDR2 YYREEE (reference sequence). The junction had 8 bases not matched to a gene; V was cut back by 0 bases and J by 7 bases. The CDR3 contains 15 residues. CDR3 sequence (DNA): TGTGCCAGCAGCTTGGGGTCGCAGGGGGCGCGTGGCTACACCTTC. It is translated as CASSLGSQGARGYTF.

The chain combines TRBV5-6 with TRBJ1-5, with D perhaps matching TRBD1 (5 bases). This CDR3 is built from 17 residues. Germline values: CDR1 SGHDT, CDR2 YYEEEE. Trimming removed 1 base from V and 0 bases from J, with 14 bases in between. CDR3 sequence: CASSLRRDAYSNQPQHF. CDR3 in DNA: TGTGCCAGCAGCTTGAGGAGGGACGCTTATAGCAATCAGCCCCAGCATTTT.

The J gene is TRBJ2-7, the V gene TRBV19; D remains unclear. V shed 1 base and J shed 6 bases, with 16 bases lying between them. From germline, CDR1 is LNHDA and CDR2 SQIVND (reference sequence). CDR3 length: 15 amino acids. The CDR3, as DNA: TGTGCCAGTAGTATAGCCGTAGCCTACCACTGCGAGCAGTACTTC. This codes for CASSIAVAYHCEQYF.

The chain links TRBV6-2 or TRBV6-3 to TRBJ2-7; 9 bases fit TRBD1. Germline lookup yields CDR1 MNHEY and CDR2 SVGEGT. CDR3 length: 15 amino acids. J was trimmed by 1 base and V by 6 bases; bases with no gene match: 7. CDR3 protein: CASSYGGQGSYEQYF. DNA for the CDR3: TGTGCCAGCAGCTACGGGGGACAGGGATCCTACGAGCAGTACTTC.

Ten or more counts support this clonotype. V usage is TRBV4-3 and J usage is TRBJ1-4; D is undetermined. The CDR3 spans 14 residues. V shed 0 bases and J shed 0 bases, with 2 bases lying between them. Germline lookup yields CDR1 LGHNA and CDR2 YSLEER. This chain's CDR3 is CASSQDSTNEKLFF. The CDR3 bases are TGCGCCAGCAGCCAAGATTCAACTAATGAAAAACTGTTTTTT.